The 24 T cell receptor beta chains reported below all come from one sample, sequenced in a study of radiation and T cells in renal cell carcinoma. Time point specified: blood 2 weeks post-SBRT. As to treatment: 15 Gy SBRT to primary tumor, nephrectomy 4 weeks later. The protocol was immunoSEQ multiplex PCR, while the TCRdb copy is restricted to in-frame clones and leaves out a portion. The sample lists almost 50,000 clones; about 80% were seen once. This material consisted of blood, taken from a patient whose treatment included radiotherapy and nephrectomy. Every receptor here comes from a woman in her 70s with renal cell carcinoma.

The chain has TRBV18 and TRBJ2-7; 12 nucleotides match TRBD2. The CDR3 covers 18 residues. The V segment lost 0 bases and the J segment 5 bases; nucleotides outside the gene matches: 11. Germline lookup yields CDR1 KGHSH and CDR2 LQKENI. The CDR3 nucleotides are TGTGCCAGCTCACCACCCGGTTCTAGCGGGGGGGCTTACCACGAGCAGTACTTC. Its protein product is CASSPPGSSGGAYHEQYF.

The count of this clone is one. The J gene is TRBJ2-3, the V gene TRBV14, with TRBD1 matching 12 bases. CDR1 is SGHDN, CDR2 FVKESK, per germline. The CDR3 extends over 19 amino acids. With 3 bases clipped from V and 2 bases from J, the junction kept 12 bases outside the gene matches. The CDR3 DNA sequence: TGTGCCAGCAGCCACGGGGACAGGGGGCGCATACCCGTCACAGATACGCAGTATTTT. Translation gives CASSHGDRGRIPVTDTQYF.

The rearrangement uses TRBV19 and TRBJ1-2, with D perhaps TRBD1 (6 bases). The CDR3 contains 14 residues. V dropped 1 base and J dropped 4 bases, with 10 bases sitting between them. CDR1 and CDR2 (germline): LNHDA, SQIVND (reference sequence). Written as DNA, the CDR3 is TGTGCCAGTAGTATAGTTGGACAGACCTATGGCTACACCTTC. As protein: CASSIVGQTYGYTF.

The chain joins TRBV4-1 to TRBJ2-2; D might be TRBD2 (6 bases). The CDR3 contains 16 residues. Trimming removed 2 bases at V and 8 bases at J, with 18 bases between. Germline loops: CDR1 MGHRA, CDR2 YSYEKL. CDR3 residues: CASSQYSGTSLGELFF. CDR3 DNA sequence: TGCGCCAGCAGCCAATACTCCGGGACTTCCTTAGGGGAGCTGTTTTTT.

The gene calls are TRBV6-5 and TRBJ1-2; no clear D. CDR1 is MNHEY, CDR2 SVGAGI, per germline. The germline V and J ends were trimmed by 6 bases and 5 bases, with 13 bases remaining between them. CDR3 length equals 13 residues. The CDR3 region is CASRPGIVYGYTF. The DNA for the CDR3 is TGTGCCAGCAGGCCCGGGATCGTTTATGGCTACACCTTC.

The V gene is TRBV4-2, the J gene TRBJ1-1; D not certain. CDR1 and CDR2 from the germline V gene are LGHNA and YNFKEQ. CDR3 size: 18 residues. The V gene lost 4 bases and the J gene lost 0 bases, with 21 bases spanning the gap. Here the CDR3 reads CASSPGRSLSAVNTEAFF. In DNA form, the CDR3 reads TGTGCCAGCAGCCCCGGACGGTCCCTTAGTGCGGTGAACACTGAAGCTTTCTTT.

The rearrangement joins TRBV28 to TRBJ2-2, with D possibly TRBD2 on 7 matching bases. The CDR3 extends over 14 amino acids. The V and J ends lost 2 bases and 6 bases respectively, with 10 bases between them. Germline V CDR1 and CDR2: MDHEN, SYDVKM. CDR3 sequence reads: CASSLGGAAGELFF. CDR3 coding DNA: TGTGCCAGCAGTTTAGGGGGGGCGGCCGGGGAGCTGTTTTTT.

This clone was observed a few times. The chain carries TRBV7-2 and TRBJ1-2; perhaps TRBD1 as D (5 bases). Trimming shortened V by 5 bases and J by 3 bases, and 16 bases separated the two germline ends. Germline CDR1 reads SGHTA; CDR2 reads FQGNSA. The CDR3 is 15 residues long. This chain's CDR3 is CASSPGGATDYGYTF. CDR3 coding DNA: TGTGCCAGCAGCCCGGGAGGGGCTACGGACTATGGCTACACCTTC.

This chain links TRBV5-1 with TRBJ1-1; 10 bases are shared with TRBD1. The ends lost 3 bases at V and 1 base at J; junction bases unmatched: 3. Per the germline V gene, CDR1 is SGHRS and CDR2 is YFSETQ. The CDR3 length is 15 residues. CDR3 in amino acids: CASSWRDRGNTEAFF. CDR3 DNA: TGCGCCAGCAGCTGGAGGGACAGGGGGAACACTGAAGCTTTCTTT.

The V call is TRBV6-6, the J call TRBJ1-5; no clear D. Germline V gene lookup returns CDR1 MNHNY and CDR2 SVGAGI (reference sequence). The CDR3 has 13 amino acids. V lost 7 bases and J 3 bases, leaving 10 bases between the germline ends. CDR3 residues: CASTQVDNQPQHF. Here the CDR3 DNA reads TGTGCCAGCACCCAGGTCGACAATCAGCCCCAGCATTTT.

This chain uses TRBV19 with TRBJ2-1; tentative D call: TRBD2 (6 bases). CDR3 length equals 14 residues. V was clipped by 3 bases and J by 4 bases, with 10 bases between them. CDR1 is LNHDA, CDR2 SQIVND, per germline (reference sequence). The CDR3 nucleotides read TGTGCCAGTAGTATGATGGAGGGATACAATGAGCAGTTCTTC. Translated, it gives CASSMMEGYNEQFF.

This chain uses TRBV5-1 with TRBJ1-4; no reliable D call. Trimming left V 6 bases short and J 0 bases short, with 12 bases between. Germline CDR1 is SGHRS and CDR2 is YFSETQ. The CDR3 has 15 residues. The CDR3 nucleotides are TGCGCCAGCACGGCGACCGGGGCAACTAATGAAAAACTGTTTTTT. Translation gives CASTATGATNEKLFF.

The chain couples TRBV7-8 to TRBJ2-5; 8 bases align to TRBD2. From germline, CDR1 is SGHVS and CDR2 FQNEAQ. CDR3 length: 16 amino acids. The junction had 10 bases not matched to a gene; V was cut back by 3 bases and J by 4 bases. CDR3 in amino acids: CASSFSPAGAGETQYF. DNA of the CDR3: TGTGCCAGCAGCTTTTCTCCAGCGGGAGCTGGAGAGACCCAGTACTTC. Drawing the rest from reference TRBV7-8 and TRBJ2-5, the complete variable domain is GAGVSQSPRYKVAKRGQDVALRCDPISGHVSLFWYQQALGQGPEFLTYFQNEAQLDKSGLPSDRFFAERPEGSVSTLKIQRTQQEDSAVYLCASSFSPAGAGETQYFGPGTRLLVL.

V and J are TRBV18 and TRBJ2-3, with 13 bases lining up with TRBD2. The CDR3 loop spans 17 amino acids. CDR1 is KGHSH and CDR2 is LQKENI in the germline V gene. V trimming: 4 bases; J trimming: 6 bases; junction bases outside the gene matches: 10. The CDR3 region has the DNA TGTGCCAGCTCACACACGAGGACTAGCGGGGGCCCTGATACGCAGTATTTT. Translating gives CASSHTRTSGGPDTQYF.

The rearrangement links TRBV10-2 to TRBJ2-2, with 8 bases aligning to TRBD1. J was trimmed by 7 bases and V by 7 bases; bases with no gene match: 5. The germline gives CDR1 WSHSY, CDR2 SAAADI. This CDR3 has 13 residues. This CDR3 is CASIGGQDGELFF. The CDR3 region has the DNA TGCGCCAGCATCGGGGGACAGGACGGGGAGCTGTTTTTT.

The chain has TRBV7-9 and TRBJ1-3, with unresolved D. Germline V gives CDR1 SEHNR, CDR2 FQNEAQ (reference sequence). With 5 bases removed from V and 2 bases from J, the gap between germline ends came to 19 bases. The CDR3 length is 17 residues. The CDR3 region is CASSLFVVLDTGNTIYF. As DNA, the CDR3 is TGTGCCAGCAGCCTCTTTGTGGTCCTCGATACTGGAAACACCATATATTTT.

The rearrangement joins TRBV6-1 to TRBJ2-7; D unclear. This CDR3 is 13 amino acids long. CDR1 and CDR2 from the germline V gene are MNHNS and SASEGT. V was pared by 4 bases and J by 0 bases, with 7 bases between. The CDR3 nucleotides are TGTGCCAGCAGTGTTGAGAGCTCCTACGAGCAGTACTTC. This sequence encodes CASSVESSYEQYF.

The V and J genes are TRBV10-1 and TRBJ2-5; 8 bases fit TRBD1. The CDR3 has 15 amino acids. The germline gives CDR1 WNHNN, CDR2 SYGVQD (reference sequence). V lost 2 bases and J lost 4; bases outside the gene matches: 6. The CDR3 nucleotides are TGCGCCAGCAGTGAGGGTACAGGGGGGATAGAGACCCAGTACTTC. Its translation is CASSEGTGGIETQYF.

This clone appeared a few times. V is TRBV7-9 and J is TRBJ1-4, with a possible D match to TRBD1 (5 bases). CDR3 size: 14 residues. Trimming removed 5 bases from V and 8 bases from J, with 15 bases in between. Germline V gene sequence: CDR1 SEHNR, CDR2 FQNEAQ (reference sequence). The CDR3 sequence is CASSRGGLGEKLFF. CDR3 in DNA: TGTGCCAGCAGCCGTGGGGGGTTAGGCGAAAAACTGTTTTTT. The full variable domain, with the rest looked up from reference TRBV7-9 and TRBJ1-4, is DTGVSQNPRHKITKRGQNVTFRCDPISEHNRLYWYRQTLGQGPEFLTYFQNEAQLEKSRLLSDRFSAERPKGSFSTLEIQRTEQGDSAMYLCASSRGGLGEKLFFGSGTQLSVL.

J is TRBJ2-3 and V is TRBV5-6; 7 bases match TRBD2. The germline V gene has CDR1 SGHDT and CDR2 YYEEEE. CDR3 size: 13 residues. V lost 3 bases to trimming and J lost 7 bases; unmatched junction nucleotides: 5. CDR3: CASSSGEGYTQYF. Here the CDR3 DNA reads TGTGCCAGCAGCTCCGGGGAGGGATATACGCAGTATTTT.

This clone has more than one count but fewer than ten. The genes are TRBV18 and TRBJ1-1, with D hard to call. The CDR3 contains 16 residues. V was pared by 3 bases and J by 0 bases, with 14 bases between. Germline V lookup: CDR1 KGHSH, CDR2 LQKENI. The CDR3 sequence: CASSPPGISVNTEAFF. As DNA, the CDR3 is TGTGCCAGCTCACCCCCCGGGATTAGTGTGAACACTGAAGCTTTCTTT.

J is TRBJ1-3 and V is TRBV5-1, with D unclear. V shed 0 bases and J shed 0 bases, with 7 bases lying between them. CDR3 length: 15 residues. Germline lookup yields CDR1 SGHRS and CDR2 YFSETQ. CDR3 sequence: CASSLAGNSGNTIYF. As DNA, the CDR3 is TGCGCCAGCAGCTTGGCAGGAAACTCTGGAAACACCATATATTTT.

J is TRBJ2-7 and V is TRBV7-6; weak D call: TRBD2 (6 bases). This CDR3 has 14 amino acids. Germline V gives CDR1 SGHVS, CDR2 FNYEAQ. Deletions cut 1 base from V and 3 bases from J, with 10 bases between. The CDR3 reads CASSLGGVVYEQYF. CDR3 nucleotide sequence: TGTGCCAGCAGCTTAGGGGGGGTAGTCTACGAGCAGTACTTC.

The V and J genes are TRBV5-4 and TRBJ2-1; D unresolved. Germline V gives CDR1 SGHNT, CDR2 YYREEE (reference sequence). V was pared by 2 bases and J by 8 bases, with 8 bases between. This CDR3 comprises 12 residues. In nucleotides, the CDR3 is TGTGCCAGCAGCTTAAGCGCGGATGAGCAGTTCTTC. This translates into CASSLSADEQFF. The entire variable domain, with the rest obtained from reference TRBV5-4 and TRBJ2-1, is as follows: ETGVTQSPTHLIKTRGQQVTLRCSSQSGHNTVSWYQQALGQGPQFIFQYYREEENGRGNFPPRFSGLQFPNYSSELNVNALELDDSALYLCASSLSADEQFFGPGTRLTVL.